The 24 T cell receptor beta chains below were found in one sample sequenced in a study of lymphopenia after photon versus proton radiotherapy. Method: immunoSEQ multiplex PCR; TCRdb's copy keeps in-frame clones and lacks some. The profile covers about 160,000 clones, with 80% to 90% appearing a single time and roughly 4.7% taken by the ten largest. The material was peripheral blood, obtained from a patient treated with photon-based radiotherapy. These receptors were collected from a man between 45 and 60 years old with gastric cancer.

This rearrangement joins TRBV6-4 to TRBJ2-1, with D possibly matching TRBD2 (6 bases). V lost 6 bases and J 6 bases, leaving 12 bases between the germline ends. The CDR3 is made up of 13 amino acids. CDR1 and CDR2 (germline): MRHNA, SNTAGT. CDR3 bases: TGTGCCAGCAGCATGCAGGGAGGCAATGAGCAGTTCTTC. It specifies CASSMQGGNEQFF.

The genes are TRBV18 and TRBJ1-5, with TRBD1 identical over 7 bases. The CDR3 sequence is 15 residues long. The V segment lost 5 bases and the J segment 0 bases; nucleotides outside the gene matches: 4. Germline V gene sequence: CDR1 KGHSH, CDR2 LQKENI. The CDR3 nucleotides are TGTGCCAGCTCAACTTGGACAGGTAGCAATCAGCCCCAGCATTTT. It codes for CASSTWTGSNQPQHF.

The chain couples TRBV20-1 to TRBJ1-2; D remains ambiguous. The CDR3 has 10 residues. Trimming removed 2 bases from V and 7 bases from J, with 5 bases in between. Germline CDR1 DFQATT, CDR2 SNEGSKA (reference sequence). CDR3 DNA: TGCAGTGCTAGAATTTGTGGCTACACCTTC. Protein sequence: CSARICGYTF.

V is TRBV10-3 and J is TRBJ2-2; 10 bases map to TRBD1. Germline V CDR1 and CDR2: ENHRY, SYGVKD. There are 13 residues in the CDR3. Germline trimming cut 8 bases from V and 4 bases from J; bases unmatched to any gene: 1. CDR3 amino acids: CAIGTGATGELFF. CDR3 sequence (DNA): TGTGCCATCGGGACAGGGGCCACCGGGGAGCTGTTTTTT.

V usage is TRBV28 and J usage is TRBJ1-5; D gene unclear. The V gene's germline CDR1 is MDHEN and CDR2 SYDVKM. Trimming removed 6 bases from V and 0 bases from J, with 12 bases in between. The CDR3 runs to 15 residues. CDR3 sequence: CASSDPSPSNQPQHF. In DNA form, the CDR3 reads TGTGCCAGCAGCGACCCCTCCCCTAGCAATCAGCCCCAGCATTTT.

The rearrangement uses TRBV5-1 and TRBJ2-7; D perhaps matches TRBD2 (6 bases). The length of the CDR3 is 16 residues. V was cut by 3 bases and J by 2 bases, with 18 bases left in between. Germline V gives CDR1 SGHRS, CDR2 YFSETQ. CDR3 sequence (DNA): TGCGCCAGCAGCTACGTGTCGGGTGGGGGGACCTACGAGCAGTACTTC. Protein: CASSYVSGGGTYEQYF.

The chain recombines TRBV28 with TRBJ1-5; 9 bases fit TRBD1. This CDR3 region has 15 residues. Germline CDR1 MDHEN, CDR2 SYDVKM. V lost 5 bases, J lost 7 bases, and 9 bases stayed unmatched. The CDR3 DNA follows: TGTGCCAGCAGTCCACGGACAGGGGCAATCCAGCCCCAGCATTTT. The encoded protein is CASSPRTGAIQPQHF.

CDR3 sequence: CASSLGLTGFQETQYF. For the CDR3, the DNA is TGTGCCAGCAGCTTAGGCCTTACAGGGTTTCAAGAGACCCAGTACTTC. The chain employs TRBV11-2 and TRBJ2-5; D possibly corresponds to TRBD1 (6 bases). This CDR3 has 16 amino acids. V was cut by 1 base and J by 2 bases, with 14 bases left in between. Germline loops: CDR1 SGHAT, CDR2 FQNNGV.

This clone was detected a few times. The CDR3 reads CASSLNRNYGYTF. CDR3 DNA: TGTGCCAGCAGCTTAAACAGGAACTATGGCTACACCTTC. The rearrangement links TRBV7-9 to TRBJ1-2; D possibly corresponds to TRBD1 (5 bases). The germline V gene has CDR1 SEHNR and CDR2 FQNEAQ (reference sequence). The CDR3 sequence is 13 residues long. Trimming took off 2 bases at V and 2 bases at J, with 6 bases between the two ends.

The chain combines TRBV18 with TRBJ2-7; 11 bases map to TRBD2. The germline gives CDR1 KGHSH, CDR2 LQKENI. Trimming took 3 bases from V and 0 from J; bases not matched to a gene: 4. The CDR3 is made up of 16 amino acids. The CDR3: CASSPGLADLSYEQYF. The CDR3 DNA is TGTGCCAGCTCACCGGGACTAGCGGACCTCTCCTACGAGCAGTACTTC.

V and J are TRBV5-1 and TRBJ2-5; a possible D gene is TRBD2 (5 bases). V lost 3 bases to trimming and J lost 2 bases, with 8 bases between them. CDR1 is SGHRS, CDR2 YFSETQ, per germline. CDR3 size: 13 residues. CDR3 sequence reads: CASSSGIQETQYF. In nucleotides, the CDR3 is TGCGCCAGCAGCTCGGGGATTCAAGAGACCCAGTACTTC. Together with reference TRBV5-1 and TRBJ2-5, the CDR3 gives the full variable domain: KAGVTQTPRYLIKTRGQQVTLSCSPISGHRSVSWYQQTPGQGLQFLFEYFSETQRNKGNFPGRFSGRQFSNSRSEMNVSTLELGDSALYLCASSSGIQETQYFGPGTRLLVL.

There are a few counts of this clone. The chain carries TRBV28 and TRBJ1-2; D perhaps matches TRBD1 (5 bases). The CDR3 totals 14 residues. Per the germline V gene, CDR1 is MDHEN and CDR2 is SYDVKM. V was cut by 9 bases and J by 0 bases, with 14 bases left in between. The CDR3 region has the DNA TGTGCCAGTGACAGCGGACCCCCTAACTATGGCTACACCTTC. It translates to CASDSGPPNYGYTF.

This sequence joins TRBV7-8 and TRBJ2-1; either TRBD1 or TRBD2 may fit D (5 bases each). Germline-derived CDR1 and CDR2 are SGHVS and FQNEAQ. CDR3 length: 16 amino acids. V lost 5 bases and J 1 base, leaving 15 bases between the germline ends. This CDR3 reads CASSHPLGESYNEQFF. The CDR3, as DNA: TGTGCCAGCAGCCACCCCCTGGGGGAGTCCTACAATGAGCAGTTCTTC.

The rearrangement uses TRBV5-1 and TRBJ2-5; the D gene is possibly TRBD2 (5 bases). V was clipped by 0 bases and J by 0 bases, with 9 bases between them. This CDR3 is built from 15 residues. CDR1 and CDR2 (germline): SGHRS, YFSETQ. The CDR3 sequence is CASSLGSGYQETQYF. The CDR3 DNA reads TGCGCCAGCAGCTTGGGTTCGGGGTACCAAGAGACCCAGTACTTC.

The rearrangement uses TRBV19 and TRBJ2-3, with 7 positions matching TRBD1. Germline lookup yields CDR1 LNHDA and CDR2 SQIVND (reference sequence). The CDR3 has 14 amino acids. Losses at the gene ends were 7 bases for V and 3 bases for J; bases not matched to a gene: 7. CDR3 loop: CASTTGEGTDTQYF. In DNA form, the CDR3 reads TGTGCCAGTACAACAGGGGAAGGGACAGATACGCAGTATTTT.

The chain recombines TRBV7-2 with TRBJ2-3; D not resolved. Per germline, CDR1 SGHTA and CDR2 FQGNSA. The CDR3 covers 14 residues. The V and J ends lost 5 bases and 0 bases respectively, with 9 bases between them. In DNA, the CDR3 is TGTGCCAGCAGCCCAACGACTAGCACAGATACGCAGTATTTT. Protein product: CASSPTTSTDTQYF.

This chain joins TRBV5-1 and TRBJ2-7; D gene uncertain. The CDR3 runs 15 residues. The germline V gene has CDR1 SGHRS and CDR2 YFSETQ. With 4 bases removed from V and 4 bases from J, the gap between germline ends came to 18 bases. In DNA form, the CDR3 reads TGCGCCAGCAGCCCAGGTACAGTGTCTGCTTACGAGCAGTACTTC. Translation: CASSPGTVSAYEQYF.

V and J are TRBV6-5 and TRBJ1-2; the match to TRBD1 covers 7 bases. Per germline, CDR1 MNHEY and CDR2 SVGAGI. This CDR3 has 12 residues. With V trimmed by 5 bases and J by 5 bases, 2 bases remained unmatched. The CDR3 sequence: CASSEQGYGYTF. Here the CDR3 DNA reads TGTGCCAGCAGTGAACAGGGGTATGGCTACACCTTC.

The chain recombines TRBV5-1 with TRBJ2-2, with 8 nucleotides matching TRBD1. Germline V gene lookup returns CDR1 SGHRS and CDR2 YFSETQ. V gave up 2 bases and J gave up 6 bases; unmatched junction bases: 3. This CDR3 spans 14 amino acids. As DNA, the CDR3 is TGCGCCAGCAGCTTTCGGACAGGGCCCGGGGAGCTGTTTTTT. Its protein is CASSFRTGPGELFF.

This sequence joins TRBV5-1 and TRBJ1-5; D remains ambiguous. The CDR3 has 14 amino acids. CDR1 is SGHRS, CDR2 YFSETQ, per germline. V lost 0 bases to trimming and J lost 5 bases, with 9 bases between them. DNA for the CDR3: TGCGCCAGCAGCTTGGGGACTTACGATCAGCCCCAGCATTTT. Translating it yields CASSLGTYDQPQHF.

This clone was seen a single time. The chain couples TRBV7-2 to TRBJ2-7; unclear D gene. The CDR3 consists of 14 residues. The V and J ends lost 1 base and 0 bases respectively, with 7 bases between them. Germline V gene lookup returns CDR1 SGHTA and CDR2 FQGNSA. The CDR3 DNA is TGTGCCAGCAGCTTAGAAGGCCTCTCCTACGAGCAGTACTTC. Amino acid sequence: CASSLEGLSYEQYF.

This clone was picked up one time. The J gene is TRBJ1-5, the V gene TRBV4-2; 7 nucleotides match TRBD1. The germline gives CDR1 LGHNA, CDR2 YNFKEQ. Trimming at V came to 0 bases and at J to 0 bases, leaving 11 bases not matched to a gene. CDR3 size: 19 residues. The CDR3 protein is CASSQDLTLGQYSNQPQHF. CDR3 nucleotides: TGTGCCAGCAGCCAAGATCTAACGTTGGGACAGTATAGCAATCAGCCCCAGCATTTT.

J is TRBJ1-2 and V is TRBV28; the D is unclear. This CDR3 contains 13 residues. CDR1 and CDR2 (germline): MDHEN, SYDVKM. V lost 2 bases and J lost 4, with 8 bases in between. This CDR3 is CASSLPAGYGYTF. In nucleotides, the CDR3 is TGTGCCAGCAGTTTACCGGCTGGCTATGGCTACACCTTC.

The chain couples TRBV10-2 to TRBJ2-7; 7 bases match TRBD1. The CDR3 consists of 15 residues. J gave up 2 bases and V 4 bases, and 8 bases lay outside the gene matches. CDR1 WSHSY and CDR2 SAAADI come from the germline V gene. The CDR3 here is CASSGGSGQPYEQYF. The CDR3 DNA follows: TGCGCCAGCAGTGGGGGTTCGGGACAGCCCTACGAGCAGTACTTC.